These T cell receptor beta chains were read from a single sample in a study of blood T cells in healthy people across ages. TCRdb fed the 5' RACE reads into MiXCR, producing one record per CDR3 protein. The sample records 1.5 million or so distinct CDR3 sequences, under 55% being singletons. The specimen was blood. All receptors come from a woman aged 18-29 years in good health. The CDR3 runs from the conserved cysteine through the conserved F or W. Fields, in order: V gene, D gene, J gene, clone size, CDR3 DNA, CDR3 protein. A D gene is named only where the DNA matches it firmly. The size field is filled for only some rows; it gives once, few, many or a size class.

TRBV11-3	TRBD2	TRBJ2-3	.	TGTGCCAGCAGCTTAGGCCTAGCGGGAGCTAGGGTCACAGATACGCAGTATTTT	CASSLGLAGARVTDTQYF
TRBV20-1	.	TRBJ2-2	.	TGCAGTGCCGGACTAAACACCGGGGAGCTGTTTTTT	CSAGLNTGELFF
TRBV18	.	TRBJ1-4	.	TGTGCCAGCTCACCAAGTTTACAGGATGAAAAACTGTTTTTT	CASSPSLQDEKLFF
TRBV4-3	.	TRBJ2-2	.	TGCGCCAGCAGCCAAAGCGTTCAAATTAACACCGGGGAGCTGTTTTTT	CASSQSVQINTGELFF
TRBV6-2/TRBV6-3	.	TRBJ1-1	.	TGTGCCAGCAGTGATGGGTCGGGGACCGAAGCTTTCTTT	CASSDGSGTEAFF
TRBV5-6	.	TRBJ2-7	.	TGTGCCAGCAGCTTGTCGGATTTGATCTACGAGCAGTACTTC	CASSLSDLIYEQYF
TRBV6-2/TRBV6-3	TRBD2	TRBJ2-7	few	TGTGCCAGCAGCGGCGGGAGTAATTACTACGAGCAGTACTTC	CASSGGSNYYEQYF
TRBV12-3/TRBV12-4	TRBD2	TRBJ2-3	.	TGTGCCAGCAGTTTAGGACTAGCGGGAGCGCGGTCGCAGTATTTT	CASSLGLAGARSQYF
TRBV12-3/TRBV12-4	TRBD2	TRBJ2-7	.	TGTGCCAGCAGAGCTAGCGGGAGCGGTTTATTCGAGCAGTACTTC	CASRASGSGLFEQYF
TRBV28	TRBD1	TRBJ2-7	.	TGTGCCACGCTTAACAGGGGGCCACGCGAGCAGTACTTC	CATLNRGPREQYF
TRBV4-2	TRBD2	TRBJ2-1	few	TGTGCCAGCAGCCAAGATGTCCTAGCGGGCTCTTTGGGGAATGAGCAGTTCTTC	CASSQDVLAGSLGNEQFF
TRBV2	.	TRBJ1-5	.	TGTGCCAGCAGTGAAGGATTGGGGGGCGCAGATAGCAATCAGCCCCAGCATTTT	CASSEGLGGADSNQPQHF
TRBV7-2	.	TRBJ2-1	many	TGTGCCAGCAGCCGGGAGAGCTCCTACAATGAGCAGTTCTTC	CASSRESSYNEQFF
TRBV27	TRBD2	TRBJ2-1	.	TGTGCCAGCAGTTTGTCCCCCGCTAGCGGGATAAATGAGCAGTTCTTC	CASSLSPASGINEQFF
TRBV12-5	.	TRBJ2-5	.	TGTGCTAGTGGTTTGGTATTTCGAGAAGGATTCCAAGAGACCCAGTACTTC	CASGLVFREGFQETQYF
TRBV29-1	.	TRBJ2-7	many	TGCAGCGTTGCCAGGGATACCTACGAGCAGTACTTC	CSVARDTYEQYF
TRBV12-3/TRBV12-4	.	TRBJ1-2	.	TGTGCCAGCAGTTGGGACCGCCGGGGAGGCTACACCTTC	CASSWDRRGGYTF
TRBV9	.	TRBJ1-6	few	TGTGCCAGCAGCGAGTCCGTTTACAATTCACCCCTCCACTTT	CASSESVYNSPLHF
TRBV6-1	.	TRBJ2-2	once	TGTGCCAGCAGTGATGGCCTGCGAGGGGAGCTGTTTTTT	CASSDGLRGELFF
TRBV11-2	TRBD2	TRBJ2-7	.	TGTGCCAGCAGCGAGAGCGGGGGCCTCTCCTACGAGCAGTACTTC	CASSESGGLSYEQYF
TRBV2	.	TRBJ2-5	.	TGTGCCAGCGGGAGACTGCAACAGACCCAGTACTTC	CASGRLQQTQYF
TRBV6-2/TRBV6-3	.	TRBJ2-2	.	TGTGCCAGCAGTTACCTGGAAACCGGGGAGCTGTTTTTT	CASSYLETGELFF
TRBV7-9	.	TRBJ2-3	.	TGTGCCAGCAGATTAGGGACGCAGTATTTT	CASRLGTQYF
TRBV20-1	TRBD1	TRBJ2-7	many	TGCAGTGCCACAGGGGGTTACGAGCAGTACTTC	CSATGGYEQYF
TRBV20-1	.	TRBJ1-5	.	TGCAGTGCTAGAGGGACCTTGATAAATCAGCCCCAGCATTTT	CSARGTLINQPQHF
TRBV7-6	.	TRBJ1-1	.	TGTGCCAGCAGCCGGCGATGGGGAGACACTGAAGCTTTCTTT	CASSRRWGDTEAFF
TRBV2	TRBD1	TRBJ2-7	.	TGTGCCAGCAGTAAAGTGGACAGGGGGGGATACGAGCAGTACTTC	CASSKVDRGGYEQYF
TRBV11-2	TRBD2	TRBJ2-1	few	TGTGCCAGCAGCTTATTGTCTAGCGGACGCAATGAGCAGTTCTTC	CASSLLSSGRNEQFF
TRBV5-1	.	TRBJ2-1	many	TGCGCCAGCAGCTTGGAAGGCAGGGACAATGAGCAGTTCTTC	CASSLEGRDNEQFF
TRBV15	.	TRBJ1-5	few	TGTGCCACCAGCCTCCGGCAATATAGCAATCAGCCCCAGCATTTT	CATSLRQYSNQPQHF
TRBV12-3/TRBV12-4	TRBD1	TRBJ2-2	.	TGTGCCAGCACCGCCGGGACAGGGTGGAACGGGGAGCTGTTTTTT	CASTAGTGWNGELFF
TRBV7-2	.	TRBJ2-4	.	TGTGCCAGCAGCTTAGAGAGCGTTTTAGCCAAAAACATTCAGTACTTC	CASSLESVLAKNIQYF
TRBV7-2	TRBD2	TRBJ2-3	.	TGTGCCAGCAGCTTAGGAGGTAGCGGGGGCACAGATACGCAGTATTTT	CASSLGGSGGTDTQYF
TRBV25-1	TRBD1	TRBJ2-1	few	TGTGCCAGCAGGGTACAGGGGAGTGAGCAGTTCTTC	CASRVQGSEQFF
TRBV9	TRBD2	TRBJ2-2	.	TGTGCCAGCAGCCTTCGGCGCGGGGGGCACACCGGGGAGCTGTTTTTT	CASSLRRGGHTGELFF
TRBV27	.	TRBJ1-2	.	TGTGCCAGCAGTTTATCAGTCACAGGTTTCTATGGCTACACCTTC	CASSLSVTGFYGYTF
TRBV11-1	.	TRBJ2-5	.	TGTGCCAGCAGCCAAGGGGGGGCCCAAACAGAGACCCAGTACTTC	CASSQGGAQTETQYF
TRBV7-9	.	TRBJ2-1	few	TGTGCCAGCAGCTTAGGAGGGTTGGATCGCAATGAGCAGTTCTTC	CASSLGGLDRNEQFF
TRBV6-5	.	TRBJ1-1	few	TGTGCCAGCGCCCTCGGCACTGAAGCTTTCTTT	CASALGTEAFF
TRBV11-2	TRBD1	TRBJ1-2	few	TGTGCCAGCAGCTTTTGGAAGGGGGCGAACTATGGCTACACCTTC	CASSFWKGANYGYTF
TRBV10-3	TRBD1	TRBJ2-5	.	TGTGCCATCAGCGAGAGGGACAGCCCAGGGGAGACCCAGTGCTTC	CAISERDSPGETQCF
TRBV12-5	.	TRBJ2-3	.	TGTGCTAGTGGTCTAGGCCGGGAGCAGTATTTT	CASGLGREQYF
TRBV20-1	TRBD1	TRBJ2-2	.	TGCAGTGCTAGAGCGACAGGGATGAACACCGGGGAGCTGTTTTTT	CSARATGMNTGELFF
TRBV6-6	TRBD2	TRBJ2-1	.	TGTGCCAGCAGTACCCCTAGCGGGAGTGGCGATGAGCAGTTCTTC	CASSTPSGSGDEQFF